These T cell receptor beta chains were read from a single sample in a study of CD8 T cells in ankylosing spondylitis. TCRdb reprocessed the 5' RACE reads via MiXCR and lists one record per CDR3 protein. The repertoire holds 200,000 to 250,000 distinct CDR3 sequences, with about 6.7% as singletons. The specimen was blood, either unsorted or a sorted T cell fraction (not recorded which). Receptors were obtained from a male donor with ankylosing spondylitis. The CDR3 runs from the conserved cysteine through the conserved F or W. A D gene is named only where the DNA matches it firmly. Expanded clones are given a class, and other clones once, few, many or no size at all.

CDR3 protein: CASRSGGQGYTF
CDR3 DNA: TGTGCCAGCAGATCAGGGGGTCAGGGCTACACCTTC
clone size: many
V gene: TRBV6-5
D gene: TRBD1
J gene: TRBJ1-2

CDR3 protein: CASTVGWNVQYF
CDR3 DNA: TGTGCCAGCACCGTTGGATGGAACGTGCAGTACTTC
clone size: few
V gene: TRBV6-2/TRBV6-3
D gene: -
J gene: TRBJ2-7

CDR3 protein: CASSYNSSGRARSYEQYF
CDR3 DNA: TGTGCCAGCAGTTACAACTCTAGCGGGAGGGCCCGCTCCTACGAGCAGTACTTC
clone size: many
V gene: TRBV6-2/TRBV6-3
D gene: TRBD2
J gene: TRBJ2-7

CDR3 protein: CSARDRDVHTEAFF
CDR3 DNA: TGCAGTGCTAGGGACCGAGACGTTCACACTGAAGCTTTCTTT
clone size: many
V gene: TRBV20-1
D gene: -
J gene: TRBJ1-1

CDR3 protein: CASSSHRTGSYNSPLHF
CDR3 DNA: TGCGCCAGCAGCTCCCACCGGACAGGCTCCTATAATTCACCCCTCCACTTT
clone size: many
V gene: TRBV5-1
D gene: TRBD1
J gene: TRBJ1-6

CDR3 protein: CASSLGRRESSYNEQFF
CDR3 DNA: TGCGCCAGCAGCTTGGGTCGGAGGGAGAGCTCCTACAATGAGCAGTTCTTC
clone size: many
V gene: TRBV5-1
D gene: -
J gene: TRBJ2-1

CDR3 protein: CASSHFRDSGTEAFF
CDR3 DNA: TGTGCCAGCAGCCACTTCAGGGATTCGGGCACTGAAGCTTTCTTT
clone size: many
V gene: TRBV7-9
D gene: -
J gene: TRBJ1-1

CDR3 protein: CSARVPDRVVHEQYF
CDR3 DNA: TGCAGTGCTAGAGTTCCAGACAGGGTGGTCCACGAGCAGTACTTC
clone size: few
V gene: TRBV20-1
D gene: TRBD1
J gene: TRBJ2-7

CDR3 protein: CASSLVRGSPLHF
CDR3 DNA: TGTGCCAGCAGCTTGGTTCGGGGATCACCCCTCCACTTT
clone size: few
V gene: TRBV5-6
D gene: -
J gene: TRBJ1-6

CDR3 protein: CASSAVVNTGELFF
CDR3 DNA: TGTGCCAGCAGCGCGGTAGTGAACACCGGGGAGCTGTTTTTT
clone size: many
V gene: TRBV9
D gene: -
J gene: TRBJ2-2

CDR3 protein: CASSGYHGNQETQYF
CDR3 DNA: TGTGCCAGCAGCGGGTATCATGGGAACCAAGAGACCCAGTACTTC
clone size: many
V gene: TRBV5-4
D gene: -
J gene: TRBJ2-5

CDR3 protein: CASSYDHRTYGYTF
CDR3 DNA: TGTGCCAGCAGTTACGACCACCGGACGTATGGCTACACCTTC
clone size: -
V gene: TRBV6-2/TRBV6-3
D gene: -
J gene: TRBJ1-2

CDR3 protein: CASTWLTEAFF
CDR3 DNA: TGTGCCAGCACGTGGCTCACTGAAGCTTTCTTT
clone size: many
V gene: TRBV6-1
D gene: -
J gene: TRBJ1-1

CDR3 protein: CASSPTTSNYGYTF
CDR3 DNA: TGCGCCAGCAGCCCTACGACCTCTAACTATGGCTACACCTTC
clone size: many
V gene: TRBV4-3
D gene: -
J gene: TRBJ1-2

CDR3 protein: CASGPYEQYF
CDR3 DNA: TGTGCCAGCGGACCCTACGAGCAGTACTTC
clone size: many
V gene: TRBV27
D gene: -
J gene: TRBJ2-7

CDR3 protein: CASSPRQGLSNTGELFF
CDR3 DNA: TGTGCCAGCAGCCCCAGACAGGGCCTGTCGAACACCGGGGAGCTGTTTTTT
clone size: many
V gene: TRBV28
D gene: TRBD1
J gene: TRBJ2-2

CDR3 protein: CASSFGGLYEQYF
CDR3 DNA: TGTGCCAGCAGCTTCGGGGGGCTATACGAGCAGTACTTC
clone size: many
V gene: TRBV7-9
D gene: -
J gene: TRBJ2-7